A single sample gave rise to the 22 T cell receptor beta chains below, sequenced in a study of blood T cell repertoires in COVID-19. Data came from immunoSEQ multiplex PCR; TCRdb stores just in-frame clones and leaves some out. In the table there are some 400,000 clones, more than 75% of which are singletons. The sample was peripheral blood. The source of these receptors is a human donor with acute or convalescent COVID-19. The donor label of this sample is uncertain.

This chain uses TRBV7-2 with TRBJ2-3; 8 bases fit TRBD1. The germline gives CDR1 SGHTA, CDR2 FQGNSA. The CDR3 sequence is 15 residues long. V was pared by 5 bases and J by 5 bases, with 9 bases of the junction left unmatched. The CDR3, as DNA: TGTGCCAGCAGCCGGTCGACAGGGGTTATAGATACGCAGTATTTT. This codes for CASSRSTGVIDTQYF.

V is TRBV6-5 and J is TRBJ1-1; D not resolved. CDR3 length equals 14 residues. V was pared by 4 bases and J by 1 base, with 10 bases between. Germline loops: CDR1 MNHEY, CDR2 SVGAGI. CDR3 loop: CASSLGRQNTEAFF. CDR3 DNA: TGTGCCAGCAGTTTAGGGAGGCAGAACACTGAAGCTTTCTTT.

This clone occurred a few times. The CDR3 here is CASSADSGSYNEQFF. The CDR3 nucleotides read TGTGCCAGCAGCGCCGACAGTGGCTCCTACAATGAGCAGTTCTTC. The chain employs TRBV9 and TRBJ2-1, with D maybe TRBD1 (5 bases). This CDR3 contains 15 residues. Germline V CDR1 and CDR2: SGDLS, YYNGEE. The ends were cut back, 3 bases at V and 0 bases at J, with 10 bases in the middle.

The chain carries TRBV24-1 and TRBJ1-5; possible D gene TRBD1, 5 bases. CDR3 length: 16 residues. V lost 4 bases, J lost 6 bases, and 18 bases lay in between. CDR1 KGHDR and CDR2 SFDVKD come from the germline V gene. CDR3 amino acids: CATSDQETALRQPQHF. The CDR3 DNA reads TGTGCCACCAGTGACCAAGAGACAGCCCTCCGTCAGCCCCAGCATTTT.

The V gene is TRBV5-1, the J gene TRBJ1-4; D is perhaps TRBD1 (6 bases). The CDR3 runs 14 residues. Germline V lookup: CDR1 SGHRS, CDR2 YFSETQ. Between the trimmed V and J ends, which lost 3 bases and 3 bases, there was a span of 9 bases. The CDR3, as DNA: TGCGCCAGCAGCTGGGCAGGGGCTAATGAAAAACTGTTTTTT. As protein: CASSWAGANEKLFF.

J is TRBJ1-6 and V is TRBV28; 10 bases agree with TRBD1. The CDR3 is 16 amino acids. J lost 9 bases, V lost 3 bases, and 8 bases had no gene match. Germline CDR1 is MDHEN and CDR2 is SYDVKM. The CDR3, as DNA: TGTGCCAGCAGTTTGGGCGGGGGGACAGGGGCTTCACCCCTCCACTTT. Translation: CASSLGGGTGASPLHF.

V is TRBV3-1 (or the pseudogene TRBV3-2) and J is TRBJ1-1; D remains unclear. The CDR3 is 14 residues long. The germline V gene encodes CDR1 LGHDT and CDR2 YNNKEL (reference sequence). V lost 2 bases and J 1 base, leaving 8 bases between the germline ends. The CDR3 nucleotides read TGTGCCAGCAGCCAATTTGCCAGGAACACTGAAGCTTTCTTT. Protein sequence: CASSQFARNTEAFF.

In its sample, this clone was seen many times. J is TRBJ2-1 and V is TRBV6-4, with 10 bases that match TRBD2. The CDR3 extends over 15 amino acids. The V and J ends lost 0 bases and 7 bases, in that order; junction bases with no gene match: 3. The germline V gene has CDR1 MRHNA and CDR2 SNTAGT. CDR3 loop: CASSDSLAGANEQFF. The CDR3 nucleotides are TGTGCCAGCAGTGACTCCCTAGCGGGAGCTAATGAGCAGTTCTTC.

The chain carries TRBV3-1 (or the pseudogene TRBV3-2) and TRBJ1-2; D not resolved. This CDR3 is built from 13 residues. Germline V CDR1 and CDR2: LGHDT, YNNKEL (reference sequence). V lost 3 bases, J lost 0 bases, and 5 bases lay in between. The CDR3 coding sequence is TGTGCCAGCAGCCATCTTCCTAACTATGGCTACACCTTC. It codes for CASSHLPNYGYTF.

The chain recombines TRBV19 with TRBJ2-3; TRBD2 aligns across 13 bases. Looked up from germline, CDR1 is LNHDA and CDR2 is SQIVND (reference sequence). Unmatched junction bases numbered 11, after V lost 4 bases and J lost 10 bases. The CDR3 totals 16 residues. The CDR3 sequence: CASSTHTSGRVGAQYF. As DNA, the CDR3 is TGTGCCAGTAGTACTCACACTAGCGGGAGGGTCGGTGCGCAGTATTTT. Complete variable domain (other parts from reference TRBV19 and TRBJ2-3): DGGITQSPKYLFRKEGQNVTLSCEQNLNHDAMYWYRQDPGQGLRLIYYSQIVNDFQKGDIAEGYSVSREKKESFPLTVTSAQKNPTAFYLCASSTHTSGRVGAQYFGPGTRLTVL.

The chain carries TRBV18 and TRBJ2-1; 9 nucleotides line up with TRBD2. The length of the CDR3 is 15 residues. Germline V gene data show CDR1 as KGHSH and CDR2 as LQKENI. The junction had 9 bases not matched to a gene; V was cut back by 2 bases and J by 10 bases. This CDR3 reads CASSPARGGAGEQFF. In DNA, the CDR3 is TGTGCCAGCTCACCAGCCCGCGGGGGGGCTGGCGAGCAGTTCTTC. The full variable domain, its missing parts supplied by reference TRBV18 and TRBJ2-1, is NAGVMQNPRHLVRRRGQEARLRCSPMKGHSHVYWYRQLPEEGLKFMVYLQKENIIDESGMPKERFSAEFPKEGPSILRIQQVVRGDSAAYFCASSPARGGAGEQFFGPGTRLTVL.

CDR3: CASSKDRGRAGYEQYF. As DNA, the CDR3 is TGTGCCAGCAGCAAAGACAGGGGGCGAGCAGGTTACGAGCAGTACTTC. The chain has TRBV7-8 and TRBJ2-7; 10 nucleotides match TRBD1. With V trimmed by 5 bases and J by 4 bases, 11 bases remained unmatched. Germline assignment: CDR1 SGHVS and CDR2 FQNEAQ. This CDR3 has 16 residues.

This clone was counted a few times. The rearrangement links TRBV5-4 to TRBJ1-2; maybe TRBD1 (5 bases). The CDR3 runs 14 residues. Trimming pared 1 base from V and 6 bases from J, leaving 13 bases between. Germline V gene sequence: CDR1 SGHNT, CDR2 YYREEE (reference sequence). CDR3 nucleotides: TGTGCCAGCAGCTTGTTCCCCAGGGATCATGGCTACACCTTC. Protein product: CASSLFPRDHGYTF. The variable domain in full, completed from reference TRBV5-4 and TRBJ1-2, reads ETGVTQSPTHLIKTRGQQVTLRCSSQSGHNTVSWYQQALGQGPQFIFQYYREEENGRGNFPPRFSGLQFPNYSSELNVNALELDDSALYLCASSLFPRDHGYTFGSGTRLTVV.

The V call is TRBV7-9, the J call TRBJ2-1; 14 nucleotides line up with TRBD2. CDR3 size: 16 residues. Trimming removed 3 bases from V and 9 bases from J; junction bases left unmatched: 7. The germline V gene encodes CDR1 SEHNR and CDR2 FQNEAQ (reference sequence). The CDR3 nucleotides read TGTGCCAGCAGCTTCAGACTAGCGGGAGGGCCGGTTGAGCAGTTCTTC. Translating it yields CASSFRLAGGPVEQFF.

The chain uses TRBV6-5 and TRBJ1-1; a possible D gene is TRBD1 (6 bases). This CDR3 comprises 13 residues. V lost 4 bases and J lost 7, with 13 bases in between. The germline CDR1 and CDR2 sequences are MNHEY and SVGAGI. The DNA for the CDR3 is TGTGCCAGCAGTTCGGGCAGGGGTAGTGAAGCTTTCTTT. Encoded protein: CASSSGRGSEAFF.

This clone has just a few counts. The CDR3 DNA reads as TGTGCCAGCAGCCGGACAGGGTACGGTTCACCCCTCCACTTT. It specifies CASSRTGYGSPLHF. The rearrangement uses TRBV6-5 and TRBJ1-6; the match to TRBD1 covers 8 bases. The V segment lost 6 bases and the J segment 9 bases; nucleotides outside the gene matches: 7. The germline gives CDR1 MNHEY, CDR2 SVGAGI. This CDR3 region has 14 residues.

The CDR3 loop is CAWRPPGRVTEAFF. The CDR3 DNA reads as TGTGCCTGGAGGCCACCGGGGAGGGTCACTGAAGCTTTCTTT. The rearrangement links TRBV30 to TRBJ1-1; no definite D call. This CDR3 is 14 amino acids long. Trimming took off 3 bases at V and 4 bases at J, with 15 bases between the two ends. Germline CDR1 is GTSNPN and CDR2 is SVGIG (reference sequence).

This sequence joins TRBV5-1 and TRBJ1-5; D might be TRBD1 (5 bases). CDR3 length: 18 residues. Trimming stripped 0 bases from V and 4 bases from J, with 20 bases between. Germline V lookup: CDR1 SGHRS, CDR2 YFSETQ. CDR3 sequence (DNA): TGCGCCAGCAGCTTGGTACCTCCGGACACAACTTCTAATCAGCCCCAGCATTTT. Translated: CASSLVPPDTTSNQPQHF.

This clone has only one observation. V and J are TRBV4-1 and TRBJ1-3; 10 bases fit TRBD1. The germline V gene has CDR1 MGHRA and CDR2 YSYEKL. The CDR3 contains 17 residues. V shed 3 bases, J shed 8 bases, and the junction held 13 bases outside the gene matches. This CDR3 is CASSHNPGTGVGYTIYF. The CDR3 DNA follows: TGCGCCAGCAGCCACAACCCGGGGACAGGGGTGGGCTACACCATATATTTT.

This clone occurred once. V usage is TRBV14 and J usage is TRBJ2-5; 10 bases agree with TRBD1. The V and J ends lost 2 bases and 1 base, in that order; junction bases with no gene match: 4. This CDR3 comprises 16 residues. Per the germline V gene, CDR1 is SGHDN and CDR2 is FVKESK. CDR3: CASSQWGQGTQETQYF. The CDR3 nucleotides are TGTGCCAGCAGCCAATGGGGACAGGGGACCCAAGAGACCCAGTACTTC.

This rearrangement joins TRBV2 to TRBJ2-7, with TRBD1 matching 9 bases. The CDR3 has 14 amino acids. With V trimmed by 3 bases and J by 7 bases, 7 bases remained unmatched. Germline CDR1 SNHLY, CDR2 FYNNEI. The CDR3 DNA reads TGTGCCAGCAGTGAGGGGACAGGGAATTTGGAGCAGTACTTC. Amino acids: CASSEGTGNLEQYF. The full variable domain, with the rest looked up from reference TRBV2 and TRBJ2-7, is EPEVTQTPSHQVTQMGQEVILRCVPISNHLYFYWYRQILGQKVEFLVSFYNNEISEKSEIFDDQFSVERPDGSNFTLKIRSTKLEDSAMYFCASSEGTGNLEQYFGPGTRLTVT.

The gene calls are TRBV30 and TRBJ1-3; 7 bases line up with TRBD1. Germline CDR1 reads GTSNPN; CDR2 reads SVGIG (reference sequence). The CDR3 covers 15 residues. Trimming took 2 bases from V and 0 from J; bases not matched to a gene: 4. CDR3 in amino acids: CAWSRGHYSGNTIYF. The CDR3 DNA follows: TGTGCCTGGAGTAGGGGGCACTACTCTGGAAACACCATATATTTT. The variable domain in full, completed from reference TRBV30 and TRBJ1-3, reads SQTIHQWPATLVQPVGSPLSLECTVEGTSNPNLYWYRQAAGRGLQLLFYSVGIGQISSEVPQNLSASRPQDRQFILSSKKLLLSDSGFYLCAWSRGHYSGNTIYFGEGSWLTVV.